Following are 6 T cell receptor beta chains from one sample sequenced in a study of cytotoxic CD8 clonotypes in ibrutinib-treated CLL. Method: immunoSEQ multiplex PCR; TCRdb's copy keeps in-frame clones and lacks some. The sample holds some 58,000 clones, about three quarters seen once. The source material was PBMCs, sampled after 12 months of ibrutinib treatment. These receptors all come from a human donor with chronic lymphocytic leukemia.

The rearrangement uses TRBV2 and TRBJ2-4; 7 positions match TRBD2. The CDR3 sequence is 13 residues long. The V gene end was trimmed by 8 bases and the J gene end by 1 base; junction bases not matched to a gene: 2. From germline, CDR1 is SNHLY and CDR2 FYNNEI. The CDR3 DNA sequence: TGTGCCAGCGGGGGGGAGGCCAAAAACATTCAGTACTTC. Encoded protein: CASGGEAKNIQYF.

V is TRBV28 and J is TRBJ2-3, with TRBD2 matching over 11 bases. This CDR3 contains 15 residues. CDR1 is MDHEN and CDR2 is SYDVKM in the germline V gene. The V and J ends lost 4 bases and 3 bases, in that order; junction bases with no gene match: 3. The CDR3 nucleotides are TGTGCCAGCAGTTCCATAGCGGGAGGGACAGATACGCAGTATTTT. This sequence encodes CASSSIAGGTDTQYF.

This sequence joins TRBV5-4 and TRBJ2-5; possibly TRBD2 for D (6 bases). Germline CDR1 SGHNT, CDR2 YYREEE (reference sequence). The CDR3 runs to 15 residues. V lost 5 bases to trimming and J lost 4 bases, with 18 bases between them. As DNA, the CDR3 is TGTGCCAGCAGTCCCGGGACGGGAGCGCCAGAGACCCAGTACTTC. Its protein product is CASSPGTGAPETQYF.

The rearrangement uses TRBV4-2 and TRBJ2-2; D remains ambiguous. The CDR3 length is 15 residues. The germline V gene encodes CDR1 LGHNA and CDR2 YNFKEQ. Trimming took 3 bases from V and 0 from J, leaving 8 bases between them. CDR3 sequence reads: CASSQGRTNTGELFF. Written as DNA, the CDR3 is TGTGCCAGCAGCCAGGGCAGAACGAACACCGGGGAGCTGTTTTTT.

The CDR3, as DNA: TGTGCCAGCAGCCCCAGGACGTCAGATACGCAGTATTTT. It specifies CASSPRTSDTQYF. This chain connects TRBV9 to TRBJ2-3, with unresolved D. V was clipped by 4 bases and J by 4 bases, with 10 bases between them. Germline V gene data show CDR1 as SGDLS and CDR2 as YYNGEE. The CDR3 sequence is 13 residues long.

V is TRBV18 and J is TRBJ2-7, with 9 bases identical to TRBD1. The CDR3 extends over 14 amino acids. Germline CDR1 is KGHSH and CDR2 is LQKENI. Trimming cost V 4 bases and J 3 bases; bases outside gene matches: 4. CDR3: CASSLRQGVYEQYF. The CDR3 region has the DNA TGTGCCAGCTCACTGCGACAGGGGGTCTACGAGCAGTACTTC.